A single sample is the source of the 11 T cell receptor beta chains below, sequenced in a study of blood T cell repertoires in COVID-19. Assay used: immunoSEQ multiplex PCR; TCRdb lists only in-frame clones, some missing. The data show about 250,000 clones, with more than 70% seen just once and 6% to 6.5% held by the top ten. Sample: peripheral blood. All receptors derive from a woman aged 25 to 39 with COVID-19, enrolled during active disease.

V is TRBV3-1 (or the pseudogene TRBV3-2) and J is TRBJ1-5, with D possibly matching TRBD1 (6 bases). Trimming removed 0 bases from V and 2 bases from J, with 8 bases in between. Germline values: CDR1 LGHDT, CDR2 YNNKEL (reference sequence). This CDR3 spans 15 amino acids. CDR3 in DNA: TGTGCCAGCAGCCAAGAGGCAGGGGGCAATCAGCCCCAGCATTTT. It translates to CASSQEAGGNQPQHF.

The chain's CDR3 is CASSTRGGDATPLHF. The CDR3 nucleotides are TGTGCCAGCAGTACGCGGGGGGGCGACGCGACACCCCTCCACTTT. V gene TRBV6-5 combines with J gene TRBJ1-6; D is perhaps TRBD1 (6 bases). With 5 bases removed from V and 11 bases from J, the gap between germline ends came to 19 bases. The CDR3 consists of 15 residues. CDR1 and CDR2 (germline): MNHEY, SVGAGI.

V gene TRBV12-3 or TRBV12-4 combines with J gene TRBJ1-4; D not certain. The CDR3 is 13 amino acids. V lost 1 base, J lost 6 bases, and 6 bases lay in between. The DNA for the CDR3 is TGTGCCAGCAGTTTAGGGGCAGATGAAAAACTGTTTTTT. It is translated as CASSLGADEKLFF.

This rearrangement joins TRBV5-5 to TRBJ2-3, with D perhaps TRBD2 (6 bases). The germline V gene has CDR1 SGHKS and CDR2 YYEKEE (reference sequence). Deletions cut 7 bases from V and 2 bases from J, with 14 bases between. This CDR3 has 14 amino acids. CDR3 amino acids: CASFSGGYTDTQYF. The CDR3 DNA is TGTGCCAGCTTTAGCGGCGGATACACAGATACGCAGTATTTT.

The CDR3 reads CASSQLLTNTGELFF. For the CDR3, the DNA is TGTGCCAGCTCACAGCTGCTTACGAACACCGGGGAGCTGTTTTTT. The V gene is TRBV18, the J gene TRBJ2-2; no reliable D call. V was trimmed by 4 bases and J by 0 bases, leaving 9 bases between them. The CDR3 extends over 15 amino acids. Germline CDR1 reads KGHSH; CDR2 reads LQKENI.

V gene TRBV5-6 combines with J gene TRBJ2-3; 8 bases agree with TRBD2. Germline loops: CDR1 SGHDT, CDR2 YYEEEE. The CDR3 covers 15 residues. With 2 bases clipped from V and 3 bases from J, the junction kept 5 bases outside the gene matches. In nucleotides, the CDR3 is TGTGCCAGCAGCTTCGAGGGACTAGTGACAGATACGCAGTATTTT. Translation: CASSFEGLVTDTQYF.

The chain employs TRBV5-6 and TRBJ1-2; 8 positions match TRBD1. This CDR3 spans 16 amino acids. V was pared by 0 bases and J by 4 bases, with 8 bases of the junction left unmatched. Germline CDR1 is SGHDT and CDR2 is YYEEEE. CDR3 residues: CASSLDGQGHPYGYTF. CDR3 DNA: TGTGCCAGCAGCTTGGATGGACAGGGACACCCCTATGGCTACACCTTC.

V and J are TRBV15 and TRBJ1-4, with 9 bases matching TRBD1. Germline CDR1 reads LNHNV; CDR2 reads YYDKDF (reference sequence). V lost 0 bases to trimming and J lost 5 bases; unmatched junction nucleotides: 4. CDR3 length: 16 amino acids. The CDR3 protein is CATSRDPGQGNEKLFF. In DNA, the CDR3 is TGTGCCACCAGCAGAGATCCGGGACAGGGAAATGAAAAACTGTTTTTT.

The chain uses TRBV4-1 and TRBJ2-5, with 10 bases fitting TRBD1. After removal of 1 base from V and 6 bases from J, the junction contained 5 bases not matched to a gene. CDR3 size: 15 residues. Per germline, CDR1 MGHRA and CDR2 YSYEKL. As DNA, the CDR3 is TGCGCCAGCAGCCAAGGGGGGACAGGGGAAAAGACCCAGTACTTC. Its protein is CASSQGGTGEKTQYF.

The chain carries TRBV11-2 and TRBJ2-1, with D maybe TRBD2 (6 bases). There are 13 residues in the CDR3. Germline CDR1 reads SGHAT; CDR2 reads FQNNGV. Trimming shortened V by 5 bases and J by 5 bases, and 10 bases separated the two germline ends. CDR3 coding DNA: TGTGCCAGCAGCCGGGACTTTAACAATGAGCAGTTCTTC. This gives the protein CASSRDFNNEQFF.

The J gene is TRBJ1-6, the V gene TRBV6-5; 8 nucleotides agree with TRBD1. Germline loops: CDR1 MNHEY, CDR2 SVGAGI. The CDR3 spans 14 residues. V was clipped by 5 bases and J by 10 bases; unmatched bases: 7. The CDR3 region is CASSRGTGGSPLHF. CDR3 DNA sequence: TGTGCCAGCAGTAGGGGGACAGGAGGGTCACCCCTCCACTTT.